The 16 T cell receptor beta chains in this list originate from one sample, sequenced in a study of cytomegalovirus exposure and HLA in healthy donors. Use of 60 Vbeta and 13 Jbeta primers characterized the PCR. The repertoire was sequenced with immunoSEQ multiplex PCR; TCRdb's copy has only in-frame clones and lacks some. The data hold fewer than 250,000 clones, with around 73% observed a single time. Sequences were obtained from PBMCs. The receptors derive from a male donor in good health and CMV-seronegative.

This chain uses TRBV28 with TRBJ2-7, with D possibly TRBD1 on 5 matching bases. The germline V and J ends were trimmed by 2 bases and 5 bases, with 16 bases remaining between them. The CDR3 contains 15 residues. Germline V gives CDR1 MDHEN, CDR2 SYDVKM. This chain's CDR3 is CASSLIQGRRNEQYF. DNA for the CDR3: TGTGCCAGCAGTTTAATCCAGGGCCGAAGGAACGAGCAGTACTTC. The full variable domain, its missing parts supplied by reference TRBV28 and TRBJ2-7, is DVKVTQSSRYLVKRTGEKVFLECVQDMDHENMFWYRQDPGLGLRLIYFSYDVKMKEKGDIPEGYSVSREKKERFSLILESASTNQTSMYLCASSLIQGRRNEQYFGPGTRLTVT.

This clone was detected only a few times. The chain has TRBV5-4 and TRBJ1-2, with TRBD1 as a possible D gene (6 bases). CDR1 SGHNT and CDR2 YYREEE come from the germline V gene (reference sequence). With 2 bases removed from V and 4 bases from J, the gap between germline ends came to 9 bases. This CDR3 region has 13 residues. CDR3 bases: TGTGCCAGCAGCTTTAGGGGGGGCTATGGCTACACCTTC. Its protein product is CASSFRGGYGYTF.

This chain links TRBV5-1 with TRBJ1-4; D unresolved. The CDR3 is made up of 15 amino acids. The germline V gene has CDR1 SGHRS and CDR2 YFSETQ. V lost 4 bases, J lost 0 bases, and 10 bases lay in between. The CDR3 DNA sequence: TGCGCCAGCAGCGAGAACCCCGCAACTAATGAAAAACTGTTTTTT. Translation: CASSENPATNEKLFF.

CDR3 nucleotides: TGTGCCAGCAGCACGGGGGACAGGGTTGTTTTCGAGCAGTACTTC. Encoded protein: CASSTGDRVVFEQYF. This chain joins TRBV9 and TRBJ2-7; 9 nucleotides line up with TRBD1. CDR1 SGDLS and CDR2 YYNGEE come from the germline V gene. This CDR3 comprises 15 residues. With 4 bases clipped from V and 6 bases from J, the junction kept 11 bases outside the gene matches.

In DNA, the CDR3 is TGTGCCAGCACGCAGGGGTCTCCTCGGGGCTACACCTTC. As protein: CASTQGSPRGYTF. V gene TRBV7-9 combines with J gene TRBJ1-2; D is possibly TRBD1 (6 bases). This CDR3 is built from 13 residues. V shed 7 bases and J shed 8 bases, with 17 bases lying between them. The germline gives CDR1 SEHNR, CDR2 FQNEAQ (reference sequence).

The chain has TRBV19 and TRBJ2-2; 9 bases fit TRBD2. The CDR3 loop spans 16 amino acids. Germline V gives CDR1 LNHDA, CDR2 SQIVND (reference sequence). V trimming: 1 base; J trimming: 5 bases; junction bases outside the gene matches: 5. CDR3 sequence: CASSIALGLATGELFF. The DNA of the CDR3 is TGTGCCAGTAGTATAGCGCTTGGACTAGCGACCGGGGAGCTGTTTTTT.

V and J are TRBV10-3 and TRBJ1-5; weak D call: TRBD1 (5 bases). This CDR3 has 14 amino acids. V dropped 7 bases and J dropped 2 bases, with 12 bases sitting between them. CDR1 is ENHRY, CDR2 SYGVKD, per germline. CDR3 loop: CAIMSGVGNQPQHF. The CDR3 bases are TGTGCCATCATGTCGGGGGTGGGCAATCAGCCCCAGCATTTT.

This sequence joins TRBV27 and TRBJ1-1, with 9 bases matching TRBD1. The length of the CDR3 is 15 residues. In germline, CDR1 is MNHEY, CDR2 SMNVEV (reference sequence). V dropped 5 bases and J dropped 3; count of bases not matched to a gene: 7. CDR3 region: CASSPRQGGYTEAFF. The CDR3 nucleotides read TGTGCCAGCAGTCCACGACAGGGGGGGTACACTGAAGCTTTCTTT.

DNA of the CDR3: TGTGCCAGCAGTTTAGGACAGGGGGCAGTTAACTATGGCTACACCTTC. It encodes CASSLGQGAVNYGYTF. The chain carries TRBV28 and TRBJ1-2; 11 nucleotides match TRBD1. The CDR3 runs to 16 residues. Germline trimming cut 2 bases from V and 1 base from J; bases unmatched to any gene: 3. Germline lookup yields CDR1 MDHEN and CDR2 SYDVKM.

The chain links TRBV29-1 to TRBJ1-1; no reliable D call. CDR1 and CDR2 from the germline V gene are SQVTM and ANQGSEA. This CDR3 is 14 amino acids long. Trimming cost V 4 bases and J 1 base, with 13 bases left between them. The CDR3 sequence: CSVVPQASNTEAFF. In DNA form, the CDR3 reads TGCAGCGTTGTCCCCCAGGCTTCGAACACTGAAGCTTTCTTT.

The chain links TRBV7-2 to TRBJ2-2, with TRBD2 matching over 12 bases. The CDR3 runs 16 residues. From germline, CDR1 is SGHTA and CDR2 FQGNSA. Trimming removed 5 bases from V and 6 bases from J; junction bases left unmatched: 7. The CDR3 bases are TGTGCCAGCAGCCCCCGACTAGCGGGAGTCTCCGGGGAGCTGTTTTTT. Its translation: CASSPRLAGVSGELFF.

The chain couples TRBV2 to TRBJ2-3, with 8 bases fitting TRBD2. CDR3 length: 14 residues. V gave up 6 bases and J gave up 6 bases; unmatched junction bases: 8. Germline lookup yields CDR1 SNHLY and CDR2 FYNNEI. This CDR3 reads CASRTGREADTQYF. The CDR3 region has the DNA TGTGCCAGCAGGACGGGGCGGGAGGCGGATACGCAGTATTTT.

For the CDR3, the DNA is TGTGCCAGCAGTTTATTCGGTCCGAGCAATGAAGCTTTCTTT. It is translated as CASSLFGPSNEAFF. The gene calls are TRBV27 and TRBJ1-1; D not certain. Trimming cost V 1 base and J 7 bases, with 13 bases left between them. Germline CDR1 MNHEY, CDR2 SMNVEV (reference sequence). The CDR3 is 14 amino acids.

This chain uses TRBV4-1 with TRBJ1-4; TRBD1 agrees at 7 bases. Germline lookup yields CDR1 MGHRA and CDR2 YSYEKL. V was pared by 4 bases and J by 1 base, with 6 bases of the junction left unmatched. The CDR3 covers 16 residues. CDR3 amino acids: CASSPGTARTNEKLFF. CDR3 in DNA: TGCGCCAGCAGCCCGGGGACAGCTAGAACTAATGAAAAACTGTTTTTT.

The V call is TRBV5-4, the J call TRBJ2-5; 7 bases are shared with TRBD1. Germline V gene data show CDR1 as SGHNT and CDR2 as YYREEE (reference sequence). The junction had 10 bases not matched to a gene; V was cut back by 4 bases and J by 4 bases. This CDR3 contains 15 residues. The CDR3 coding sequence is TGTGCCAGCAGCGTCGTCGACAGGGTTGGAGAGACCCAGTACTTC. As protein: CASSVVDRVGETQYF. The full variable domain, completed using reference TRBV5-4 and TRBJ2-5, is ETGVTQSPTHLIKTRGQQVTLRCSSQSGHNTVSWYQQALGQGPQFIFQYYREEENGRGNFPPRFSGLQFPNYSSELNVNALELDDSALYLCASSVVDRVGETQYFGPGTRLLVL.

This chain connects TRBV19 to TRBJ1-1, with 7 bases lining up with TRBD1. CDR1 is LNHDA and CDR2 is SQIVND in the germline V gene (reference sequence). The V segment lost 9 bases and the J segment 7 bases; nucleotides outside the gene matches: 17. The CDR3 sequence is 15 residues long. CDR3 coding DNA: TGTGCCAGCAGGCCTATTACTGGGACAGTTGGTGAAGCTTTCTTT. Its translation: CASRPITGTVGEAFF.